A selection of T cell receptor beta chains follows, all from one sample in a study of shared clonotypes between healthy human individuals. Some clones are missing from TCRdb's copy, which holds only in-frame ones; the method was immunoSEQ multiplex PCR. Of millions of clones in the sample, 90% to 95% are singletons; the top ten hold 0.35% to 0.45%. Sequenced input: naive CD4+ T cells from PBMCs. The origin of the receptors is a man aged 18 to 30 in good health. Some clones in this sample may be carry-over from other donors' samples. Both conserved end residues are part of each CDR3. D genes are given only for firm matches. Not all rows give a size; the values are once, few, many and, for expanded clones, a class.

v_call	clone_size	d_call	j_call	cdr3_aa
TRBV28	NA	NA	TRBJ2-3	CASSLSDRIGTDTQYF
TRBV4-3	NA	NA	TRBJ2-7	CASSQRAGNPVPYEQYF
TRBV6-5	once	NA	TRBJ1-2	CASSYLFGDTYGYTF
TRBV28	once	NA	TRBJ2-1	CASSSLPRVWEQFF
TRBV5-1	NA	NA	TRBJ2-3	CASSSQPSTDTQYF
TRBV28	NA	TRBD2	TRBJ2-7	CASRGGLAAYEQYF
TRBV10-3	NA	TRBD2	TRBJ2-2	CAISGGSRTSGATGELFF
TRBV5-1	once	NA	TRBJ2-7	CASSPRQGGNEQYF
TRBV10-2	NA	NA	TRBJ1-3	CASSRQSGNTIYF
TRBV5-1	NA	NA	TRBJ1-1	CASSLPLGNTEAFF
TRBV6-5	NA	TRBD2	TRBJ2-7	CASSYGLAVWEQYF
TRBV11-3	once	TRBD1	TRBJ1-6	CASSLGQNNSPLHF
TRBV18	NA	NA	TRBJ2-7	CASSPAQTGLYEQYF
TRBV18	NA	TRBD2	TRBJ2-2	CASSPPGTTNTGELFF
TRBV29-1	NA	NA	TRBJ2-7	CSGGGRYSYEQYF
TRBV7-9	NA	NA	TRBJ1-4	CASSLNRAWGEKLFF
TRBV15	NA	NA	TRBJ1-5	CATSRQSNQPQHF
TRBV10-1	NA	TRBD1	TRBJ2-7	CASSSSRTGPHEQYF
TRBV6-5	NA	TRBD2	TRBJ2-3	CASSSGLARTDTQYF
TRBV7-2	NA	NA	TRBJ2-7	CASSAGSYGGSPYEQYF
TRBV25-1	NA	NA	TRBJ1-4	CASSDGGITEKLFF
TRBV9	NA	TRBD1	TRBJ1-2	CASSQGTEYNYGYTF
TRBV5-6	NA	NA	TRBJ2-3	CASSLGTMTDTQYF
TRBV28	NA	TRBD2	TRBJ2-1	CASSLPSGYNEQFF
TRBV2	NA	NA	TRBJ2-7	CASDLTYEQYF
TRBV25-1	NA	TRBD1	TRBJ2-2	CASSESRGQGWTGELFF
TRBV5-1	NA	NA	TRBJ2-2	CASRGNTGELFF
TRBV5-1	NA	NA	TRBJ2-1	CASSLLLASPDEQFF
TRBV19	NA	NA	TRBJ2-2	CASSRVSTGELFF
TRBV19	NA	TRBD1	TRBJ1-2	CASSRFGQGNYGYTF
TRBV7-2	NA	TRBD2	TRBJ2-3	CASSLVGTTFTDTQYF
TRBV5-1	NA	TRBD2	TRBJ2-1	CASSSNLAGGHNEQFF
TRBV10-3	NA	NA	TRBJ1-2	CAISESLASGYGYTF
TRBV5-1	NA	NA	TRBJ1-1	CASSFTYRQMNTEAFF
TRBV18	NA	NA	TRBJ1-3	CASSPGFGNTIYF
TRBV6-1	NA	TRBD1	TRBJ1-2	CASSVGQGSVGYTF
TRBV2	once	NA	TRBJ1-5	CASSGGRGGGQPQHF
TRBV5-1	NA	NA	TRBJ2-3	CASTTGEQTQYF
TRBV28	NA	NA	TRBJ2-2	CASSLVGELFF
TRBV6-5	NA	NA	TRBJ1-1	CASSYEVGSEAFF
TRBV29-1	NA	NA	TRBJ1-2	CSVPYRANYGYTF
TRBV4-2	once	TRBD2	TRBJ2-1	CASSLSLPGLVGEQFF
TRBV19	NA	NA	TRBJ2-2	CATRPGPTWLVNTGELFF
TRBV7-9	once	NA	TRBJ1-4	CASSLWVGALNEKLFF
TRBV28	NA	NA	TRBJ2-2	CASSPPGFRTGELFF
TRBV28	NA	NA	TRBJ1-2	CASRARTNPWGYGYTF